This T cell receptor beta chain originates from a study of CD8 T cells in ankylosing spondylitis. Study-wide results and caveats: Significant enrichment of disease-linked clones was reported in matched ankylosing spondylitis synovial fluid. Typical of ankylosing spondylitis blood, it appeared, was a TCR beta motif of fewer than 10 highly homologous variants. Prior literature has documented some motif variants in synovial fluid and blood from reactive arthritis.

There are many counts of this clonotype. Its antigen remains unknown. The CDR3 spans 15 residues. Germline loops: CDR1 ENHRY, CDR2 SYGVKD. V lost 6 bases and J lost 3, with 16 bases in between. Construction of TCR beta libraries was performed using quantitative 5'-RACE with molecular barcodes. TCRdb used MiXCR to reprocess the 5' RACE reads, holding one entry per CDR3 protein. The table includes about 460,000 distinct CDR3 sequences, roughly 5% detected once. Sequenced material: blood, either unsorted or a sorted T cell fraction (not recorded which). V usage is TRBV10-3 and J usage is TRBJ2-3; D possibly corresponds to TRBD2 (6 bases). The sequence came from a male donor with ankylosing spondylitis. The CDR3 nucleotides read TGTGCCATCAGGGGGACTGTTGGGAGTACAGATACGCAGTATTTT. This codes for CAIRGTVGSTDTQYF.